A single sample gave rise to the 10 T cell receptor beta chains below, sequenced in a study of PD-L1 blockade in urothelial cancer. Assay used: immunoSEQ multiplex PCR; TCRdb lists only in-frame clones, some missing. The repertoire holds tens of thousands of clones, with around 85% as singletons. Noted time point: pretreatment peripheral blood. Specimen: PBMCs, collected around atezolizumab (anti-PD-L1) treatment. The receptors were gathered from a man in his sixties with urothelial cancer.

The chain recombines TRBV5-1 with TRBJ2-1; a weak D match, TRBD1 (7 bases). In germline, CDR1 is SGHRS, CDR2 YFSETQ. Trimming took off 2 bases at V and 0 bases at J, with 27 bases between the two ends. This CDR3 is built from 21 residues. CDR3 in amino acids: CASSFLPPGQILGGSYNEQFF. The CDR3 nucleotides read TGCGCCAGCAGCTTTCTACCACCGGGACAGATTTTGGGGGGCTCCTACAATGAGCAGTTCTTC. The variable domain in full, completed from reference TRBV5-1 and TRBJ2-1, reads KAGVTQTPRYLIKTRGQQVTLSCSPISGHRSVSWYQQTPGQGLQFLFEYFSETQRNKGNFPGRFSGRQFSNSRSEMNVSTLELGDSALYLCASSFLPPGQILGGSYNEQFFGPGTRLTVL.

J is TRBJ1-1 and V is TRBV11-2; possible D gene TRBD1, 5 bases. V was shortened by 5 bases and J by 1 base, with 11 bases between the two germline ends. Germline V lookup: CDR1 SGHAT, CDR2 FQNNGV. This CDR3 spans 14 amino acids. The CDR3 DNA sequence: TGTGCCAGCAGCATTGGGACTGGGAACACTGAAGCTTTCTTT. Translated, it gives CASSIGTGNTEAFF.

This chain connects TRBV28 to TRBJ2-3; TRBD1 agrees at 11 bases. Germline V gives CDR1 MDHEN, CDR2 SYDVKM. CDR3 length: 17 residues. V was pared by 6 bases and J by 6 bases, with 14 bases of the junction left unmatched. The CDR3 is CASSTSGQGAIMDTQYF. The CDR3 DNA sequence: TGTGCCAGCAGCACCTCTGGACAGGGGGCGATTATGGATACGCAGTATTTT.

This clone was seen more than once but under ten times. The CDR3 protein is CSALGTGRGTEAFF. The CDR3 DNA follows: TGCAGCGCGCTGGGAACAGGGAGGGGGACTGAAGCTTTCTTT. The rearrangement links TRBV29-1 to TRBJ1-1; a possible D gene is TRBD1 (6 bases). CDR1 and CDR2 (germline): SQVTM, ANQGSEA. V was pared by 7 bases and J by 5 bases, with 20 bases between. The length of the CDR3 is 14 residues.

The rearrangement uses TRBV28 and TRBJ1-5, with D maybe TRBD1 (6 bases). With 8 bases removed from V and 0 bases from J, the gap between germline ends came to 17 bases. CDR3 size: 16 residues. The germline gives CDR1 MDHEN, CDR2 SYDVKM. The CDR3 region is CASGARGFFSNQPQHF. CDR3 DNA: TGTGCCAGCGGGGCAAGGGGGTTTTTTAGCAATCAGCCCCAGCATTTT.

The V call is TRBV12-5, the J call TRBJ1-4; D call uncertain. This CDR3 comprises 11 residues. V lost 5 bases, J lost 7 bases, and 5 bases lay in between. Germline CDR1 and CDR2: LGHNT and FRNRAP. The CDR3 reads CASGNTEKLFF. For the CDR3, the DNA is TGTGCTAGTGGTAACACTGAAAAACTGTTTTTT.

This clone came up a few times. The rearrangement links TRBV5-1 to TRBJ2-1; 8 nucleotides line up with TRBD1. V shed 0 bases, J shed 7 bases, and the junction held 6 bases outside the gene matches. CDR1 and CDR2 (germline): SGHRS, YFSETQ. The CDR3 sequence is 15 residues long. CDR3 nucleotide sequence: TGCGCCAGCAGCTTGGGACAGGGGTTAATAAATGAGCAGTTCTTC. It specifies CASSLGQGLINEQFF.

The chain combines TRBV20-1 with TRBJ2-1; weak D call: TRBD2 (6 bases). The CDR3 totals 11 residues. V gave up 6 bases and J gave up 8 bases, with 11 bases separating them. CDR1 and CDR2 (germline): DFQATT, SNEGSKA (reference sequence). In nucleotides, the CDR3 is TGCAGTGCCCTGACTAGATATGAGCAGTTCTTC. It yields the protein CSALTRYEQFF.

As for this clone: This sample also contains other DNA sequences that code for the same CDR3. The genes are TRBV6-1 and TRBJ1-2; 8 nucleotides line up with TRBD1. V shed 7 bases and J 8 bases; nucleotides not matched to a gene: 9. The CDR3 runs to 13 residues. Germline CDR1 and CDR2: MNHNS and SASEGT. CDR3 region: CASTADRERGYTF. DNA for the CDR3: TGTGCCAGCACAGCGGACAGGGAAAGGGGCTACACCTTC.

This rearrangement joins TRBV11-1 to TRBJ2-3; TRBD2 aligns across 9 bases. Trimming cost V 6 bases and J 8 bases; bases outside gene matches: 12. Germline V gene lookup returns CDR1 SGHAT and CDR2 FQDESV (reference sequence). The CDR3 is 15 amino acids. CDR3 nucleotides: TGTGCCAGCAGGTCTGTGCGGGGGGGCCTAAGTACGCAGTATTTT. Residues: CASRSVRGGLSTQYF.